This T cell receptor beta chain was sequenced in a study of PD-1 blockade in classical Hodgkin lymphoma. The repertoire was sequenced with immunoSEQ multiplex PCR; TCRdb's copy has only in-frame clones and lacks some. The data contain tens of thousands of clones, around 80% of them singletons. Following autologous stem cell transplantation, relapse occurred in every patient, and exposure to brentuximab vedotin varied. The V end lost 4 bases, the J end lost 1 base, and 13 bases lay between the germline ends. From germline, CDR1 is SGHTS and CDR2 YDEGEE. This CDR3 has 15 amino acids. The sequence came from a human donor with classical Hodgkin lymphoma. V usage is TRBV5-8 and J usage is TRBJ2-3; D is possibly TRBD1 (6 bases). Sequencing used peripheral blood mononuclear cells (PBMCs), obtained before the second cycle of nivolumab. CDR3 protein: CASSPDSSRTDTQYF. DNA of the CDR3: TGTGCCAGCAGCCCGGACAGTTCTCGCACAGATACGCAGTATTTT. The full variable domain, in which reference TRBV5-8 and TRBJ2-3 provide the parts outside the CDR3, is EAGVTQSPTHLIKTRGQQATLRCSPISGHTSVYWYQQALGLGLQFLLWYDEGEERNRGNFPPRFSGRQFPNYSSELNVNALELEDSALYLCASSPDSSRTDTQYFGPGTRLTVL.